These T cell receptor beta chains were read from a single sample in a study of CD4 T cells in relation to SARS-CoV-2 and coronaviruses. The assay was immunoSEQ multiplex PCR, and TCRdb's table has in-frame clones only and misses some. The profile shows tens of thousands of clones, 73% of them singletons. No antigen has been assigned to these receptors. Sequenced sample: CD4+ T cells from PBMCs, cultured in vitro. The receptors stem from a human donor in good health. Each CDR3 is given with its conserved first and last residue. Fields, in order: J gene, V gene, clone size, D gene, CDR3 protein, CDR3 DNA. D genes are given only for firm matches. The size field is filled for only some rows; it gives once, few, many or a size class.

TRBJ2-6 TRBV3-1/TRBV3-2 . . CASSWGFSGANVLTF TGTGCCAGCAGCTGGGGGTTCTCTGGGGCCAACGTCCTGACTTTC
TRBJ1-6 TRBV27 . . CASSEIQDSVGSPLHF TGTGCCAGCAGCGAGATACAGGATTCGGTTGGTTCACCCCTCCACTTT
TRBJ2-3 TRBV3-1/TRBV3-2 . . CASSQVPLSTDTQYF TGTGCCAGCAGCCAAGTTCCCCTCAGCACAGATACGCAGTATTTT
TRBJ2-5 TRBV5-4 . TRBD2 CASSPLAGAIQETQYF TGTGCCAGCAGCCCACTAGCGGGAGCAATCCAAGAGACCCAGTACTTC
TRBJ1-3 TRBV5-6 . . CASSSPRRRGNTIYF TGTGCCAGCAGCTCCCCCAGGCGAAGAGGAAACACCATATATTTT
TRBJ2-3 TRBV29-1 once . CSVEAAVGDRADTQYF TGCAGCGTTGAAGCCGCAGTCGGGGATAGGGCAGATACGCAGTATTTT
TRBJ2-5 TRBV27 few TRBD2 CASSPSGRLETQYF TGTGCCAGCAGTCCGAGCGGGAGGCTAGAGACCCAGTACTTC
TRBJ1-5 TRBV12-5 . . CASGLVAQPQHF TGTGCTAGTGGTTTGGTAGCCCAGCCCCAGCATTTT
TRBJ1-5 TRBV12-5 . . CASGLVLGGHGIPSNQPQHF TGTGCTAGTGGTTTGGTACTGGGGGGACACGGGATCCCTAGCAATCAGCCCCAGCATTTT
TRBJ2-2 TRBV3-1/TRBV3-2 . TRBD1 CASSQGRGKIGELFF TGTGCCAGCAGCCAAGGCAGGGGGAAGATCGGGGAGCTGTTTTTT
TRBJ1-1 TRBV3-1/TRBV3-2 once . CASSQAGTGTEAFF TGTGCCAGCAGCCAAGCGGGCACGGGGACTGAAGCTTTCTTT
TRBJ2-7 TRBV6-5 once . CASKGYEQYF TGTGCCAGCAAAGGTTACGAGCAGTACTTC
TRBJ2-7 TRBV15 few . CATSGPPWSEQYF TGTGCCACCTCGGGGCCACCGTGGAGCGAGCAGTACTTC
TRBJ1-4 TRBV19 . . CASSPSWGRANEKLFF TGTGCCAGTAGTCCCAGTTGGGGGAGAGCGAATGAAAAACTGTTTTTT
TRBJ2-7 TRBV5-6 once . CASSTDSSYEQYF TGTGCCAGCAGCACGGACAGCTCCTACGAGCAGTACTTC
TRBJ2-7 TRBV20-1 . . CSARAGFEQYF TGCAGTGCTAGGGCGGGGTTCGAGCAGTACTTC
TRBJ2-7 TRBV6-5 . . CASSRSGGRLEEQYF TGTGCCAGCAGTCGAAGTGGTGGAAGGTTGGAGGAGCAGTACTTC
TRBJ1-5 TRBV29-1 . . CSVCDTDSNQPQHF TGCAGCGTTTGTGACACTGATAGCAATCAGCCCCAGCATTTT
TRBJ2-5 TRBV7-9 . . CASRTGSVETQYF TGTGCCAGCAGAACAGGGTCTGTAGAGACCCAGTACTTC
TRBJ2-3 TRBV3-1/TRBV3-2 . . CASSQAGGAATDTQYF TGTGCCAGCAGCCAAGCTGGAGGAGCCGCCACAGATACGCAGTATTTT
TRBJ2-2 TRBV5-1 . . CASRKIGGTGELFF TGCGCCAGCAGAAAGATAGGGGGGACCGGGGAGCTGTTTTTT